This T cell receptor (beta chain) was sequenced in a study of control samples from healthy donors and cancer patients. This CDR3 comprises 10 residues. Germline V CDR1 and CDR2: SQVTM, ANQGSEA. Remarks on this clone: Its ends do not fully match the called genes, so a read error is possible.

Sequencing was performed with immunoSEQ multiplex PCR; in TCRdb, only in-frame clones are kept and a portion is missing. The sample shows about 59,000 clones, roughly 90% of them seen only once. The TCR was taken from a man in his forties with colorectal cancer. Sequencing input: PBMCs. The genes are TRBV29-1 and TRBJ1-1; D remains unclear. The CDR3 is CSGMNIEAFF. The DNA for the CDR3 is TGCAGCGGCATGAACATTGAAGCTTTCTTT. Combining the CDR3 with reference TRBV29-1 and TRBJ1-1 gives the whole variable domain SAVISQKPSRDICQRGTSLTIQCQVDSQVTMMFWYRQQPGQSLTLIATANQGSEATYESGFVIDKFPISRPNLTFSTLTVSNMSPEDSSIYLCSGMNIEAFFGQGTRLTVV.